This T cell receptor (beta chain) was identified in a study of OX40 agonist ivuxolimab in advanced cancers. Study-level background: Ivuxolimab was an agonistic, fully human IgG2 monoclonal antibody directed against OX40 (CD134), a costimulatory receptor. Prior anti-PD-1, anti-PD-L1 or anti-CTLA-4 therapy was permitted, and approximately 40% of dose-escalation patients had received checkpoint inhibitors. Intravenous ivuxolimab was administered to patients every 2 weeks at six dose levels: 0.01, 0.1, 0.3, 1.5, 3 and 10 mg/kg. In the dose-escalation cohort, 70% to 85% of patients were male, and the mean age was approximately 60 years with a range of about 20 to 80. The monotherapy dose-escalation portion (N ≈ 56 patients) of the phase I ivuxolimab trial is reported in the paper. The point of sequencing TCRbeta in the periphery was to test whether ivuxolimab changed TCR sequence diversity and drove clonal T-cell expansion. Of the roughly 52 dose-escalation patients, hepatocellular carcinoma was present in 19, melanoma in approximately 15, renal cell carcinoma in 9 and head and neck cancer in 9. Partial responses were achieved by three dose-escalation patients, of whom one had hepatocellular carcinoma and two had cutaneous melanoma. Overall study results and their limits: Clonal expansion of both CD4+ and CD8+ blood T cells was observed from baseline to week 6 at doses 0.1 to 3.0 mg/kg. Partial responders in the 0.1-3.0 mg/kg groups had among the lowest normalized peripheral clonal expansion, especially among CD8+ T cells. The antigen specificity of the clonally expanded peripheral T cells was not determined. After ivuxolimab, more expanded clones were found on average in CD8+ T cells than in CD4+ T cells. Low levels of normalized T-cell clonal expansion were also shown by some nonresponding patients.

For sequencing of the TCRbeta CDR3 region, genomic DNA was extracted from the sorted cells. The immunoSEQ Assay was used for sequencing of TCRbeta CDR3 regions. Not all clones reach the TCRdb copy of this immuneACCESS table, which keeps in-frame sequences only. Checked studies attribute under half of the gap to unresolved V genes and leave the rest unexplained. The sample table records fewer than 100,000 clones; around 92% of these occur just once. The ten largest account for 9% to 10% of the sample. In regard to this clone: The antigen this receptor binds is unknown. No clone much larger than this one lies a single base away; base qualities are absent.

Including the terminal cysteine and phenylalanine, the CDR3 comprises 17 residues. Only the CDR3 DNA stays, 51 bases, in frame from base 1. Germline trimming: 6 bases from V, 0 bases from J; junction bases outside gene matches: 8. CDR1 MDHEN and CDR2 SYDVKM are derived from the germline V gene. The trial excluded patients who had a history of autoimmune disease or who were on systemic immunosuppression. Peripheral blood for TCR sequencing was collected from all dose cohorts at baseline, on cycle 4 day 1, and on cycle 7 day 1. The samples were taken from a phase I, first-in-human, multicenter, open-label dose-escalation trial of ivuxolimab. Adults with locally advanced or metastatic head and neck squamous cell, hepatocellular, melanoma or renal cell carcinoma were enrolled in the trial. Before TCR sequencing, CD4+ T cells and CD8+ T cells were sorted from peripheral blood as separate populations.

The sequenced sample was CD4+ or CD8+ T cells sorted from blood, obtained in a trial of the OX40 agonist ivuxolimab. The chain links TRBV28 with TRBJ2-5, and TRBD2 matches 12 of the central bases. This clonotype was sampled from an adult with an advanced solid tumor such as melanoma, head and neck, liver or kidney cancer. The CDR3 protein sequence reads: CASRPHLAGGNQETQYF. The bases read TGTGCCAGCAGACCTCATCTAGCGGGGGGGAACCAAGAGACCCAGTACTTC.